This TCR beta chain was sequenced in a study of blood T cell repertoires in COVID-19. The ends were cut back, 1 base at V and 2 bases at J, with 5 bases in the middle. This CDR3 contains 13 residues. CDR1 is SGHTA and CDR2 is FQGNSA in the germline V gene. Assay: immunoSEQ multiplex PCR; the TCRdb copy retains only in-frame clones and omits some. The data show 60,000 to 95,000 clones, under 95% seen once. The chain carries TRBV7-2 and TRBJ2-5, with D unclear. The source of this sequence is a human donor in a cohort sampled during active COVID-19. Sequencing used peripheral blood. The DNA for the CDR3 is TGTGCCAGCAGCTTAGTACAGCAAGAGACCCAGTACTTC. It encodes CASSLVQQETQYF.